The following is a T cell receptor beta chain sequence with its context. The antigen is not known. This sample stems from a study of OX40 agonist ivuxolimab in advanced cancers. Study details: One patient with hepatocellular carcinoma and two with cutaneous melanoma, three in all, had partial responses.

Here immunoSEQ multiplex PCR was the method, and the copy in TCRdb shows in-frame clones only, minus some. The sample records tens of thousands of clones, more than 85% being singletons. General study points: There was clonal expansion of CD4+ and CD8+ blood T cells by week 6 at 0.1 to 3.0 mg/kg.

The receptor comes from an adult with an advanced solid tumor such as melanoma, head and neck, liver or kidney cancer. The specimen was CD4+ or CD8+ T cells sorted from blood, collected in a trial of the OX40 agonist ivuxolimab.

The CDR3: CASTLNPLSPLHF. The CDR3 nucleotides are TGTGCCAGCACCCTTAACCCCCTTTCACCCCTCCACTTT. The chain employs TRBV5-5 and TRBJ1-6; D is unclear. The CDR3 totals 13 residues. CDR1 and CDR2 (germline): SGHKS, YYEKEE (reference sequence). The V end lost 6 bases, the J end lost 9 bases, and 13 bases lay between the germline ends.